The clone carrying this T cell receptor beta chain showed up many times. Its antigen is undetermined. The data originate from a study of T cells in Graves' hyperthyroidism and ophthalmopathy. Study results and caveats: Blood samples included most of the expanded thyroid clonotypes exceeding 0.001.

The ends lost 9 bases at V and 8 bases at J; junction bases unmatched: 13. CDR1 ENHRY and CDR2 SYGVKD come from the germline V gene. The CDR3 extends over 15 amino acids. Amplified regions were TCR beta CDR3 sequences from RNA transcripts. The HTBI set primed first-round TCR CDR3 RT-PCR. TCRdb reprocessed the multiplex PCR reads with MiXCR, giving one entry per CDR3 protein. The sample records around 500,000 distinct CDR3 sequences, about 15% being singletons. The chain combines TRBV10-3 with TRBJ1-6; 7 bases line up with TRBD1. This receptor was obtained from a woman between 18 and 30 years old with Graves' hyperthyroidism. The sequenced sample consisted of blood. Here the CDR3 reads CAIRDSSFMDSPLHF. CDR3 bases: TGTGCCATAAGGGACAGCTCATTCATGGATTCACCCCTCCACTTT.